The present TCR beta chain was sequenced within a study of molecular identifiers for immune sequencing clone quantification. Findings of the study overall: Barcode collisions between identical TCR molecules could shrink estimates of highly expanded clone sizes.

TCRdb re-called the PCR reads with MiXCR, one entry per CDR3 protein. Of 85,000 to 90,000 distinct CDR3 sequences in the sample, roughly 20% were seen once. This clonotype was picked up many times. Its antigen is not known. Libraries of naive CD8 cells were prepared from roughly 18,000 to 920,000 sorted cells using 10%, 30% or 50% RNA. Germline V gene data show CDR1 as MNHEY and CDR2 as SMNVEV (reference sequence). The CDR3 is 13 amino acids. V shed 4 bases and J shed 2 bases, with 8 bases lying between them. Sequenced material: naive CD8+ T cells from blood, with Jurkat cell RNA spiked in. Subset noted: FACS-sorted CD8+CD4-CCR7+CD45RA+ naive T cells. The sequence was collected from a human donor in good health. Some libraries in this study had Jurkat cell RNA spiked in. The V and J genes are TRBV27 and TRBJ1-1; no reliable D call. The CDR3 sequence is CASSSSVNTEAFF. CDR3 nucleotides: TGTGCCAGCAGTTCGTCGGTTAACACTGAAGCTTTCTTT.